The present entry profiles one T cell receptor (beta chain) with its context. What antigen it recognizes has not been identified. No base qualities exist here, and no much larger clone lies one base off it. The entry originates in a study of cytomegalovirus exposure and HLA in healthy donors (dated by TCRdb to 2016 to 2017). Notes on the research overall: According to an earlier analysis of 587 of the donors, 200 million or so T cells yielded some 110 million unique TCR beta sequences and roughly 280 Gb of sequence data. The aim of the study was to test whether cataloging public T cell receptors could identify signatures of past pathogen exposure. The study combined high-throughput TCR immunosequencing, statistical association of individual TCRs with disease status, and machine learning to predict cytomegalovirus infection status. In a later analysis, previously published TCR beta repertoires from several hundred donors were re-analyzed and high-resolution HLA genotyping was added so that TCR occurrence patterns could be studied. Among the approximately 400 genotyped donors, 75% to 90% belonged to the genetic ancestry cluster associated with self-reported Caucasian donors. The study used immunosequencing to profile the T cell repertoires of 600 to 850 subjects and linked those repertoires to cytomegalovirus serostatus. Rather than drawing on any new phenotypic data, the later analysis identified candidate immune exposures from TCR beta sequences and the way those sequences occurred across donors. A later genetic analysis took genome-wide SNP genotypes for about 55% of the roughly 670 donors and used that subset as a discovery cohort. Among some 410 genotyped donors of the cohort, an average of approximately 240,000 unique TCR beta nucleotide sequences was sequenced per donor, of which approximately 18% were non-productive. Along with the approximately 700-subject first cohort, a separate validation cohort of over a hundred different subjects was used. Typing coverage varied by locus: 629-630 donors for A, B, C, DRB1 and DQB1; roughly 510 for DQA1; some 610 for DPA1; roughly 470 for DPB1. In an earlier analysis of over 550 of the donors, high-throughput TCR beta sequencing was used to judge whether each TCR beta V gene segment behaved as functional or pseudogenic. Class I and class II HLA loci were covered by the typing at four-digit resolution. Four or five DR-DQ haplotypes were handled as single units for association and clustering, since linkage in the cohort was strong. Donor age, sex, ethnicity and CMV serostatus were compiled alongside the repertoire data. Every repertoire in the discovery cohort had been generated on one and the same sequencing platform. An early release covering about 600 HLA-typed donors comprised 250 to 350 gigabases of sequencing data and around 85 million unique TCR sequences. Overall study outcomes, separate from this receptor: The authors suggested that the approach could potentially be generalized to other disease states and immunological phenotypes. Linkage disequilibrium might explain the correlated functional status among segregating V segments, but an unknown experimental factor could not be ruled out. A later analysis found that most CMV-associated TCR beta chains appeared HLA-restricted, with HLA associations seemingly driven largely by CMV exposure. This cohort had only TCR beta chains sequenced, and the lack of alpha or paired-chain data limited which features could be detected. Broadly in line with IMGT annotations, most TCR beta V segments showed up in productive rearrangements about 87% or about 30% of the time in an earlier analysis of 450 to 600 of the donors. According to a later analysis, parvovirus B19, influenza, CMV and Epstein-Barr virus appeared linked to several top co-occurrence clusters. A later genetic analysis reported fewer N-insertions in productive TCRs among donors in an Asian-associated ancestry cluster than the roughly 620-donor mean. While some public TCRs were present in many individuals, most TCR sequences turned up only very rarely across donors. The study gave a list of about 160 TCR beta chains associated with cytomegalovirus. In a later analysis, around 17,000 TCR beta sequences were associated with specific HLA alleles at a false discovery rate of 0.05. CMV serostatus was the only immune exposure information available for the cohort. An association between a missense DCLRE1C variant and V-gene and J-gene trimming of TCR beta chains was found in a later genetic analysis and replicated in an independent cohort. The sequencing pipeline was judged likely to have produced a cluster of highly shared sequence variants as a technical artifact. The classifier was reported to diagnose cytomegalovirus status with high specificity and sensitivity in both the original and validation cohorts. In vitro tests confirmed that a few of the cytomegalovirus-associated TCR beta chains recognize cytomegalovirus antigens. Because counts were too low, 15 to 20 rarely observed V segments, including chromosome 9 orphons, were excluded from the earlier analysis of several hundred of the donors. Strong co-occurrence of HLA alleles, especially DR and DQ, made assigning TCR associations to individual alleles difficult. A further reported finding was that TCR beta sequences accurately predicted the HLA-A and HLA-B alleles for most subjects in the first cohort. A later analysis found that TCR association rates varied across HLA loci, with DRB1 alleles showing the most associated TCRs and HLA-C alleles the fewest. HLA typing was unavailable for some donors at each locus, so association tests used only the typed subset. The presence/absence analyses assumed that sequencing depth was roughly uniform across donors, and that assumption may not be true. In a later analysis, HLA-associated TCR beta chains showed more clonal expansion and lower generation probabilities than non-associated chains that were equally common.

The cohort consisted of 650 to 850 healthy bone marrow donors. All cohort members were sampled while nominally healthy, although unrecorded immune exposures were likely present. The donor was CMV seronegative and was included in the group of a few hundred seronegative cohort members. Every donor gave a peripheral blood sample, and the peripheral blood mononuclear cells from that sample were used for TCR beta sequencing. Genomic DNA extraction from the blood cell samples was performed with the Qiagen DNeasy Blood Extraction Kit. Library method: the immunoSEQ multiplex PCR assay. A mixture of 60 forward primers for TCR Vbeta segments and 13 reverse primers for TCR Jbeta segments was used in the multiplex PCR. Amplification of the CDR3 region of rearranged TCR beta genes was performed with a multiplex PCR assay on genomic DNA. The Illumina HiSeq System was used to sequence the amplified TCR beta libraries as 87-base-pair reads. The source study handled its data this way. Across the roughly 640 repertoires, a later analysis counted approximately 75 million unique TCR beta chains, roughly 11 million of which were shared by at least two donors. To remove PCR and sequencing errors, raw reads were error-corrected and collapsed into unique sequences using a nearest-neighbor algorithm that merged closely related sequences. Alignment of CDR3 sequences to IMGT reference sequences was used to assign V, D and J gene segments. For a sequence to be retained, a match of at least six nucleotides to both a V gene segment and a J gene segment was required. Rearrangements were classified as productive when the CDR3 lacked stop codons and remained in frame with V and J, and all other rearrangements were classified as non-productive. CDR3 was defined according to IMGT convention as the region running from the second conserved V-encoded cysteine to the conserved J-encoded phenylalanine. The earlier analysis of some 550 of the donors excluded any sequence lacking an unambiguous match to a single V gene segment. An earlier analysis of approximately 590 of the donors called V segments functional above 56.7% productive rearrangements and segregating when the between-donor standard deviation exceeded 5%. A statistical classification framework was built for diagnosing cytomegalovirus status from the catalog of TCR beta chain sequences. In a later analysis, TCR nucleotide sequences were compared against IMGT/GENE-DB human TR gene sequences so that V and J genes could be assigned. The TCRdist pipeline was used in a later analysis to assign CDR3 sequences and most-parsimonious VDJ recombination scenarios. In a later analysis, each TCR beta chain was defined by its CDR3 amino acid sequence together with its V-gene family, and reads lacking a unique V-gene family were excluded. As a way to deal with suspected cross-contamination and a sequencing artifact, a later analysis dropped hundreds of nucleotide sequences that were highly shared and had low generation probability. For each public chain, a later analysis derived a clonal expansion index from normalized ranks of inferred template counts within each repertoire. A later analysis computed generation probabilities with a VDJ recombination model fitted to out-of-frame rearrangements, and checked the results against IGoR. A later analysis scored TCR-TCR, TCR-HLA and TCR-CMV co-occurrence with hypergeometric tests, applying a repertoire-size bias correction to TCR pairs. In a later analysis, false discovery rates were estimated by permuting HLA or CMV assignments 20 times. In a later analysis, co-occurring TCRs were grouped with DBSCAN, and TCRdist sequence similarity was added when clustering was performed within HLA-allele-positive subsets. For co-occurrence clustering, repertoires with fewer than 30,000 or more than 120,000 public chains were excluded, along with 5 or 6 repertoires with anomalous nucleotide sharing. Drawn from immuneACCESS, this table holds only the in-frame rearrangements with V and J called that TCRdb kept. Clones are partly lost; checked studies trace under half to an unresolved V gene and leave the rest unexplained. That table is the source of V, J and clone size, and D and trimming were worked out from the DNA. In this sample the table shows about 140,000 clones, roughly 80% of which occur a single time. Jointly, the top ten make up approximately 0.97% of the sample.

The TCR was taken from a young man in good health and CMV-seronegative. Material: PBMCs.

In nucleotides, the sequence is TGCAGCGTTGAAGGCGGGCGTGGGGACAGCTACGAGCAGTACTTC. This sequence encodes CSVEGGRGDSYEQYF. In this chain, TRBV29-1 is recombined with TRBJ2-7; 7 middle bases align to TRBD1. According to the germline V gene, CDR1 reads SQVTM and CDR2 reads ANQGSEA. Trimmed from V: 1 base; trimmed from J: 3 bases; junction bases lacking a gene match: 9. Including the terminal cysteine and phenylalanine, the CDR3 comprises 15 residues. This entry keeps only the CDR3 DNA: 45 bases, framed from base 1.